This T cell receptor (beta chain) was sequenced for a study of CXCR3-negative and CXCR3-positive naive CD8 T cells. It was by 5' RACE with UMI labels that the TRB cDNA libraries were prepared. TCRdb re-analyzed the 5' RACE reads; it lists each CDR3 protein once, without DNA. The sample table sets out tens of thousands of distinct CDR3 sequences. CDR1 and CDR2 (germline): MNHEY, SMNVEV (reference sequence). The CDR3 is 15 residues long. V is TRBV27 and J is TRBJ2-1; the TCRdb call, TRBD1, lacks DNA for checking. Sequencing was carried out using naive CXCR3- CD8+ T cells from blood. The subset was: CD45RO-CCR7+CD27+CD95- naive CD8+ T cells lacking CXCR3 (TNR3-). This TCR was sampled from a human donor in good health. Some clones in this sample may be carry-over from other donors' samples. The CDR3 sequence: CASTSGTVFYNEQFF.